This T cell receptor beta chain stems from a study of T cell clonotyping in hematopoietic cell transplantation. The CDR3 loop spans 13 amino acids. Trimming pared 9 bases from V and 4 bases from J, leaving 13 bases between. CDR1 MNHNS and CDR2 SASEGT come from the germline V gene. Notes on this clone: Its antigen is still unknown.

Study-wide results and limits: Graft donor and pretransplant recipient Inverse Simpson Index values predicted broader posttransplant TCR diversity. Pathologically expanded recipient clonotypes increased progressively from day 30 to day 180 as diversity fell. At the given depth, recipient repertoires were over 95% de novo clonotypes.

Recipient blood drawn about 28 days pretransplant and days 30, 100, 180 after. Using immunoSEQ multiplex PCR, the repertoire was profiled, and TCRdb retains in-frame clones only, with some absent. The sample has 15,000 to 20,000 clones; 85% to 90% are singletons. This sequence was found in a male patient in his sixties who had an allogeneic stem cell transplant from a related donor, so the T cells may come from the graft donor. Some clones in this sample may be carry-over from other donors' samples. The sample was PBMCs, taken 100 days after allogeneic stem cell transplant. V is TRBV6-1 and J is TRBJ1-5; perhaps TRBD1 as D (5 bases). CDR3 coding DNA: TGTGCCAGTATTGACAGAGGAAATCAGCCCCAGCATTTT. Its protein product is CASIDRGNQPQHF.